These 23 T cell receptor beta chains share one sample of origin, sequenced in a study of control samples from healthy donors and cancer patients. Here immunoSEQ multiplex PCR was the method, and the copy in TCRdb shows in-frame clones only, minus some. The data show roughly 130,000 clones, roughly 88% seen once. Input material: blood. Every receptor here comes from a man in his forties or fifties in good health.

The gene calls are TRBV11-2 and TRBJ2-1; 10 bases line up with TRBD2. The CDR3 consists of 16 residues. Trimming removed 4 bases from V and 5 bases from J; junction bases left unmatched: 8. Germline CDR1 is SGHAT and CDR2 is FQNNGV. The CDR3 DNA reads as TGTGCCAGCAGCTCTATCCTTAGCGGGGGGAACAATGAGCAGTTCTTC. Translating it yields CASSSILSGGNNEQFF. Based on the CDR3 plus reference TRBV11-2 and TRBJ2-1, the full variable domain is EAGVAQSPRYKIIEKRQSVAFWCNPISGHATLYWYQQILGQGPKLLIQFQNNGVVDDSQLPKDRFSAERLKGVDSTLKIQPAKLEDSAVYLCASSSILSGGNNEQFFGPGTRLTVL.

V usage is TRBV5-1 and J usage is TRBJ2-5; D is unclear. The V end lost 4 bases, the J end lost 2 bases, and 6 bases lay between the germline ends. CDR1 is SGHRS, CDR2 YFSETQ, per germline. The CDR3 loop spans 12 amino acids. CDR3 protein: CASSPPQETQYF. CDR3 nucleotides: TGCGCCAGCAGCCCCCCTCAAGAGACCCAGTACTTC.

This chain links TRBV28 with TRBJ1-1; no clear D. Germline CDR1 reads MDHEN; CDR2 reads SYDVKM. The V end was cut by 1 base, the J end by 7 bases, with 7 bases between. The CDR3 has 12 residues. CDR3 amino acids: CASSLSPLEAFF. CDR3 nucleotides: TGTGCCAGCAGTTTATCACCGCTTGAAGCTTTCTTT.

The CDR3, as DNA: TGTGCCAGCAGAGGACTAGCGGGGACCTACGAGCAGTACTTC. This encodes CASRGLAGTYEQYF. The chain uses TRBV2 and TRBJ2-7, with 12 bases identical to TRBD2. Looked up from germline, CDR1 is SNHLY and CDR2 is FYNNEI. The CDR3 length is 14 residues. The V gene end was trimmed by 6 bases and the J gene end by 2 bases; junction bases not matched to a gene: 2.

This chain joins TRBV14 and TRBJ2-5; no clear D gene. The CDR3 covers 17 residues. The germline V and J ends were trimmed by 1 base and 3 bases, with 18 bases remaining between them. Germline-derived CDR1 and CDR2 are SGHDN and FVKESK. The DNA of the CDR3 is TGTGCCAGCAGCCAAGCGGGCGTCTCGGCCGGAAAAGAGACCCAGTACTTC. Its protein is CASSQAGVSAGKETQYF.

The chain employs TRBV4-1 and TRBJ1-2, with D uncertain. V lost 1 base, J lost 4 bases, and 13 bases lay in between. Germline lookup yields CDR1 MGHRA and CDR2 YSYEKL. The CDR3 consists of 15 residues. This chain's CDR3 is CASSQGPRSGYGYTF. In DNA, the CDR3 is TGCGCCAGCAGCCAAGGCCCCCGATCAGGCTATGGCTACACCTTC.

The CDR3 coding sequence is TGTGCCTGGAGTTACAGTCAAGAGACCCAGTACTTC. Translation: CAWSYSQETQYF. J is TRBJ2-5 and V is TRBV30; D remains unclear. The germline V gene has CDR1 GTSNPN and CDR2 SVGIG (reference sequence). Between the trimmed V and J ends, which lost 2 bases and 2 bases, there was a span of 6 bases. This CDR3 comprises 12 residues.

The rearrangement uses TRBV28 and TRBJ1-6; D unclear. This CDR3 is 20 amino acids long. From germline, CDR1 is MDHEN and CDR2 SYDVKM. Trimming took off 3 bases at V and 0 bases at J, with 21 bases between the two ends. The DNA of the CDR3 is TGTGCCAGCAGTTTCCCCAGTACCCAGCAACTGAGCTCCTATAATTCACCCCTCCACTTT. Its translation is CASSFPSTQQLSSYNSPLHF.

J is TRBJ1-2 and V is TRBV2, with TRBD1 as a possible D gene (6 bases). CDR1 SNHLY and CDR2 FYNNEI come from the germline V gene. The CDR3 consists of 13 residues. Trimming cost V 8 bases and J 3 bases, with 13 bases left between them. CDR3 protein: CASSSSGDYGYTF. CDR3 sequence (DNA): TGTGCCAGCTCATCTTCAGGGGACTATGGCTACACCTTC. Looking up the rest from reference TRBV2 and TRBJ1-2 gives the full variable domain: EPEVTQTPSHQVTQMGQEVILRCVPISNHLYFYWYRQILGQKVEFLVSFYNNEISEKSEIFDDQFSVERPDGSNFTLKIRSTKLEDSAMYFCASSSSGDYGYTFGSGTRLTVV.

The chain recombines TRBV7-3 with TRBJ1-1; maybe TRBD1 (5 bases). With 5 bases removed from V and 4 bases from J, the gap between germline ends came to 14 bases. CDR3 length: 14 amino acids. Germline V gene lookup returns CDR1 SGHTA and CDR2 FQGTGA. Here the CDR3 DNA reads TGTGCCAGCAGCGAACAACCAGGGAGCACTGAAGCTTTCTTT. Translation gives CASSEQPGSTEAFF. The complete variable domain, with remaining parts taken from reference TRBV7-3 and TRBJ1-1, reads GAGVSQTPSNKVTEKGKYVELRCDPISGHTALYWYRQSLGQGPEFLIYFQGTGAADDSGLPNDRFFAVRPEGSVSTLKIQRTERGDSAVYLCASSEQPGSTEAFFGQGTRLTVV.

The chain combines TRBV28 with TRBJ1-4; D ambiguous. This CDR3 has 15 residues. The germline V gene has CDR1 MDHEN and CDR2 SYDVKM. Trimming took off 6 bases at V and 1 base at J, with 12 bases between the two ends. The CDR3 bases are TGTGCCAGCAGACAACGCGAGGGAACTAATGAAAAACTGTTTTTT. Protein product: CASRQREGTNEKLFF.

This sequence joins TRBV4-2 and TRBJ2-2; D unclear. Germline V gene sequence: CDR1 LGHNA, CDR2 YNFKEQ. CDR3 length: 14 residues. V was shortened by 4 bases and J by 1 base, with 7 bases between the two germline ends. As DNA, the CDR3 is TGTGCCAGCAGCCCACCAGTGAACACCGGGGAGCTGTTTTTT. It codes for CASSPPVNTGELFF.

The chain is built from TRBV5-1 and TRBJ1-2; a weak D match, TRBD1 (6 bases). Germline CDR1 reads SGHRS; CDR2 reads YFSETQ. The CDR3 loop spans 16 amino acids. V gave up 6 bases and J gave up 2 bases, with 20 bases separating them. The CDR3 here is CASNPMGAQTNYGYTF. The CDR3 DNA reads TGCGCCAGCAACCCTATGGGGGCACAAACCAACTATGGCTACACCTTC.

V is TRBV5-5 and J is TRBJ2-6, with unresolved D. The V gene's germline CDR1 is SGHKS and CDR2 YYEKEE (reference sequence). The CDR3 consists of 16 residues. Trimming removed 0 bases from V and 3 bases from J, with 10 bases in between. CDR3 residues: CASSLARVSGANVLTF. In DNA, the CDR3 is TGTGCCAGCAGCTTGGCACGGGTGAGTGGGGCCAACGTCCTGACTTTC.

The chain has TRBV30 and TRBJ2-1; TRBD2 matches 7 bases. The CDR3 is 15 residues long. V shed 0 bases, J shed 4 bases, and the junction held 6 bases outside the gene matches. CDR1 and CDR2 (germline): GTSNPN, SVGIG (reference sequence). CDR3 loop: CAWSVGGAGYNEQFF. The CDR3 DNA is TGTGCCTGGAGTGTGGGAGGGGCCGGGTACAATGAGCAGTTCTTC.

The chain employs TRBV28 and TRBJ2-4; 11 bases agree with TRBD1. Germline CDR1 and CDR2: MDHEN and SYDVKM. There are 14 residues in the CDR3. V lost 6 bases, J lost 8 bases, and 6 bases stayed unmatched. The CDR3, as DNA: TGTGCCAGCAGCTCCGGGACAGGGGGTTACATTCAGTACTTC. This encodes CASSSGTGGYIQYF.

The chain is built from TRBV10-1 and TRBJ2-3, with D possibly TRBD2 on 5 matching bases. Trimming left V 6 bases short and J 4 bases short, with 11 bases between. This CDR3 is built from 13 residues. The germline V gene encodes CDR1 WNHNN and CDR2 SYGVQD (reference sequence). For the CDR3, the DNA is TGCGCCAGCAGCCCCGCCGGGGCAGATACGCAGTATTTT. Translated: CASSPAGADTQYF.

The chain has TRBV2 and TRBJ1-4, with 9 bases lining up with TRBD1. The junction had 4 bases not matched to a gene; V was cut back by 7 bases and J by 7 bases. CDR3 length: 13 residues. CDR1 SNHLY and CDR2 FYNNEI come from the germline V gene. CDR3 protein: CASNRDRVEKLFF. The DNA of the CDR3 is TGTGCCAGCAACCGGGACAGGGTTGAAAAACTGTTTTTT.

The chain is built from TRBV7-2 and TRBJ2-5, with unresolved D. CDR1 SGHTA and CDR2 FQGNSA come from the germline V gene. The V gene lost 5 bases and the J gene lost 1 base, with 8 bases spanning the gap. The length of the CDR3 is 13 residues. The CDR3: CASSQLTQETQYF. CDR3 in DNA: TGTGCCAGCAGCCAACTGACCCAAGAGACCCAGTACTTC.

V usage is TRBV5-1 and J usage is TRBJ2-2, with D possibly matching TRBD2 (6 bases). The CDR3 sequence is 15 residues long. Per germline, CDR1 SGHRS and CDR2 YFSETQ. V was cut by 4 bases and J by 0 bases, with 10 bases left in between. The CDR3 sequence is CASSRPGANTGELFF. CDR3 DNA: TGCGCCAGCAGCAGACCGGGGGCGAACACCGGGGAGCTGTTTTTT. The full variable domain, rest sourced from reference TRBV5-1 and TRBJ2-2, is KAGVTQTPRYLIKTRGQQVTLSCSPISGHRSVSWYQQTPGQGLQFLFEYFSETQRNKGNFPGRFSGRQFSNSRSEMNVSTLELGDSALYLCASSRPGANTGELFFGEGSRLTVL.

V usage is TRBV27 and J usage is TRBJ2-7, with D possibly matching TRBD1 (5 bases). The germline V gene encodes CDR1 MNHEY and CDR2 SMNVEV (reference sequence). The CDR3 spans 14 residues. V was pared by 3 bases and J by 3 bases, with 12 bases between. The CDR3 nucleotides are TGTGCCAGCAGTTTTTCGGACACGCGCTACGAGCAGTACTTC. As protein: CASSFSDTRYEQYF.

The chain uses TRBV27 and TRBJ2-1; perhaps TRBD1 as D (5 bases). This CDR3 is built from 14 residues. With 3 bases removed from V and 0 bases from J, the gap between germline ends came to 6 bases. Germline values: CDR1 MNHEY, CDR2 SMNVEV (reference sequence). CDR3 sequence: CASSFQGSYNEQFF. DNA of the CDR3: TGTGCCAGCAGTTTCCAGGGCTCCTACAATGAGCAGTTCTTC.

The chain combines TRBV5-1 with TRBJ2-6; unclear D gene. CDR3 size: 14 residues. Germline-derived CDR1 and CDR2 are SGHRS and YFSETQ. Trimming removed 4 bases from V and 4 bases from J, with 9 bases in between. The CDR3 DNA sequence: TGCGCCAGCAGCCCCAACGGGGGGGCCAACGTCCTGACTTTC. It codes for CASSPNGGANVLTF. Full variable domain (missing parts from reference TRBV5-1 and TRBJ2-6): KAGVTQTPRYLIKTRGQQVTLSCSPISGHRSVSWYQQTPGQGLQFLFEYFSETQRNKGNFPGRFSGRQFSNSRSEMNVSTLELGDSALYLCASSPNGGANVLTFGAGSRLTVL.